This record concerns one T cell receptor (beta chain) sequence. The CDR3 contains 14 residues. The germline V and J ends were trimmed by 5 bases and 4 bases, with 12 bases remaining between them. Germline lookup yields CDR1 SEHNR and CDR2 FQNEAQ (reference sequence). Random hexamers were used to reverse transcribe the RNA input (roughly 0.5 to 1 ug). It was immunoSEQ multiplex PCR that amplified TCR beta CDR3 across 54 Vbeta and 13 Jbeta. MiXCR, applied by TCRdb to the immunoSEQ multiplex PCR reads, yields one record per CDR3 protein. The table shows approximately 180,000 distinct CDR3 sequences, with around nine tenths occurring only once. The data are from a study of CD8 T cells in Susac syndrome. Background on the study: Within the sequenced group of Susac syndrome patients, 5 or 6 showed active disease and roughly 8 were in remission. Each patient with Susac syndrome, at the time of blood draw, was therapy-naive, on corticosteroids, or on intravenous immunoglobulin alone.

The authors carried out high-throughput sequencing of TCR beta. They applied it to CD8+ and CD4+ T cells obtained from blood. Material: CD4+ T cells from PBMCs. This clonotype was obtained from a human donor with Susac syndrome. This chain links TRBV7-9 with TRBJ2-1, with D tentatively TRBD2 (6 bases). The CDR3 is CASSRSGGYNEQFF. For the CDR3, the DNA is TGTGCCAGCAGCCGTAGTGGAGGGTACAATGAGCAGTTCTTC. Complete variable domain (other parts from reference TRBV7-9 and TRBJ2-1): DTGVSQNPRHKITKRGQNVTFRCDPISEHNRLYWYRQTLGQGPEFLTYFQNEAQLEKSRLLSDRFSAERPKGSFSTLEIQRTEQGDSAMYLCASSRSGGYNEQFFGPGTRLTVL.